Detailed here is one T cell receptor beta chain. Its specificity is unknown. Assay used: immunoSEQ multiplex PCR; TCRdb lists only in-frame clones, some missing. Of millions of clones listed, about 92% are singletons. The data were taken from a study of shared clonotypes between healthy human individuals. The study, taken as a whole, reports: Few donors limited the genetic and exposure-history diversity represented.

The CDR3 is 16 residues long. The germline gives CDR1 SNHLY, CDR2 FYNNEI. V dropped 2 bases and J dropped 1 base, with 12 bases sitting between them. CD45RO-negative CD8 cells positively selected for CCR7 made up the naive population, which excluded terminally differentiated effector memory CD45RA+ cells. The sequenced sample was naive CD8+ T cells from PBMCs. The chain combines TRBV2 with TRBJ2-4; tentative D call: TRBD1 (5 bases). The TCR was taken from a man aged 18 to 30 in good health. Some clones in this sample may be carry-over from other donors' samples. CDR3 nucleotide sequence: TGTGCCAGCAGTGAAAAGGCAGGGCACGCCAAAAACATTCAGTACTTC. Amino acids: CASSEKAGHAKNIQYF.